This T cell receptor (beta chain) was recorded in a study of blood T cell repertoires in COVID-19 (dated by TCRdb to 2020 to 2021). Background on the whole study: Samples from collaborators originated in the United States, Italy and Spain and spanned both the acute and convalescent phases of COVID-19. The repertoires were released in a freely available public database intended as a resource for research on the immune response to SARS-CoV-2. Where available, HLA class I and class II types were taken from metadata supplied by the sample provider and were not determined by assay-based typing. Nearly every sample came with metadata listing a de-identified subject ID, COVID-19 status, age in years and sex. The samples were drawn from the first 160 participants of the ongoing ImmuneRACE study and from 1,254 subjects provided by 6 global collaborators. The material from the prospective study consisted of cDNA or gDNA derived from T cells, B-cell-depleted T cells, or PBMCs. Subjects who had been exposed to COVID-19, were actively infected with it, or had recovered from it provided the deeply sampled blood TCRbeta repertoires that made up the dataset.

Regarding this clone: Its antigen remains unidentified. No base-level quality is on record; no much larger clone is a single base apart.

The collaborating institutions used their own protocols to collect whole blood in K2EDTA tubes. Collaborator samples were shipped for TCRbeta analysis as frozen whole blood, isolated PBMCs, or DNA extracted from either sample type. Overall study outcomes, separate from this receptor: The quantity of clinical and demographic metadata differed by source and by participant and was supplied without curation.

TCRbeta CDR3 regions were amplified from genomic DNA by means of the immunoSEQ Assay, a bias-controlled multiplex PCR. Per the authors' processing: Within the assay, amplification of reference gene primers was used to estimate how many nucleated cells each sample contained. To quantify the absolute abundance of each unique TCRbeta CDR3 rearrangement, sequence reads were collapsed and filtered. For each sample, productive Simpson clonality was calculated by taking the square root of Simpson's diversity index across productive rearrangements. TCRdb retrieved this table from immuneACCESS and kept in-frame rearrangements only. Not all clones are present; in checked studies, unresolved V genes account for under half, and no reason is known for the remainder. Clonal size and the V and J genes are those of that table, whereas D and trimming came from the DNA. This sample has under 75,000 clones in its table, and approximately 79% of those were observed once. The top ten clonotypes cover less than 6% of the sample.

The sample taken for sequencing was peripheral blood. The clonotype was recovered from a woman aged 70-85 years with acute or convalescent COVID-19.

CDR3 protein: CASSPRPGGETQYF. The bases are TGTGCCAGCAGCCCTAGGCCTGGGGGGGAGACCCAGTACTTC. The sequence joins TRBV5-4 to TRBJ2-5, with TRBD2 perhaps the D gene, on 6 matching bases. V lost 4 bases and J lost 5 bases; the stretch between them is 15 bases long. As encoded in the germline V gene (reference sequence), CDR1 is SGHNT while CDR2 is YYREEE. The CDR3 contains 14 residues, cysteine and phenylalanine counted. Just the 42-base CDR3 DNA is kept, in frame starting at base 1. The full variable domain, with segments outside the CDR3 supplied by the reference TRBV5-4 and TRBJ2-5 proteins, appears as ETGVTQSPTHLIKTRGQQVTLRCSSQSGHNTVSWYQQALGQGPQFIFQYYREEENGRGNFPPRFSGLQFPNYSSELNVNALELDDSALYLCASSPRPGGETQYFGPGTRLLVL.